A single sample is the source of the 14 T cell receptor beta chains below, sequenced in a study of shared clonotypes between healthy human individuals (dated by TCRdb to about 2020). Receptor libraries were prepared by the immunoSEQ multiplex PCR assay. Not all clones reach the TCRdb copy of this immuneACCESS table, which keeps in-frame sequences only. Checked studies attribute under half of the gap to unresolved V genes and leave the rest unexplained. Here the sample has approximately 2,000,000 clones; just under 95% occur a single time. Jointly, the top ten make up 0.3% to 0.4% of the sample. Specimen: naive CD4+ T cells from PBMCs. What the cell subset or site label conveys for this sample: CD45RA+ positively selected. These receptors were obtained from a man between 18 and 35 years old in good health. Some clones in this sample may be carry-over from other donors' samples.

V is TRBV5-4 and J is TRBJ2-5; possibly TRBD1 or TRBD2 for D (5 bases each). Germline assignment: CDR1 SGHNT and CDR2 YYREEE (reference sequence). V was shortened by 0 bases and J by 7 bases, with 16 bases between the two germline ends. The CDR3 loop spans 15 amino acids. This CDR3 is CASSLGGTQGATQYF. DNA for the CDR3: TGTGCCAGCAGCTTGGGAGGGACCCAAGGGGCGACCCAGTACTTC.

V is TRBV28 and J is TRBJ2-3; 11 nucleotides line up with TRBD2. The ends lost 5 bases at V and 0 bases at J; junction bases unmatched: 10. CDR1 and CDR2 from the germline V gene are MDHEN and SYDVKM. The CDR3 spans 18 residues. The CDR3 region has the DNA TGTGCCAGCAGTCAATCCCCGGGACTAGCGGTGAGCACAGATACGCAGTATTTT. Its protein is CASSQSPGLAVSTDTQYF.

The V call is TRBV4-1, the J call TRBJ2-2, with 9 bases fitting TRBD2. The germline gives CDR1 MGHRA, CDR2 YSYEKL. The CDR3 loop spans 15 amino acids. V trimming: 5 bases; J trimming: 4 bases; junction bases outside the gene matches: 5. The CDR3 sequence is CASSVAGVLTGELFF. CDR3 DNA: TGCGCCAGCAGCGTAGCGGGAGTTCTCACCGGGGAGCTGTTTTTT.

This clone was counted between two and nine times. V and J are TRBV30 and TRBJ1-1, with 7 bases lining up with TRBD1. Germline V CDR1 and CDR2: GTSNPN, SVGIG (reference sequence). V dropped 5 bases and J dropped 1; count of bases not matched to a gene: 7. This CDR3 has 14 residues. The CDR3 reads CAWGNYRGNTEAFF. CDR3 in DNA: TGTGCCTGGGGTAATTACAGGGGGAACACTGAAGCTTTCTTT.

This chain connects TRBV6-1 to TRBJ1-1; tentative D call: TRBD1 (6 bases). Deletions cut 4 bases from V and 10 bases from J, with 7 bases between. Germline V gene data show CDR1 as MNHNS and CDR2 as SASEGT. The CDR3 totals 10 residues. CDR3 in amino acids: CASSVGGAFF. Written as DNA, the CDR3 is TGTGCCAGCAGTGTAGGGGGAGCTTTCTTT.

The rearrangement uses TRBV2 and TRBJ1-5; weak D call: TRBD1 (5 bases). V lost 8 bases and J lost 0, with 11 bases in between. Per the germline V gene, CDR1 is SNHLY and CDR2 is FYNNEI. This CDR3 spans 14 amino acids. The CDR3 sequence: CASEGTSSNQPQHF. Here the CDR3 DNA reads TGTGCCAGCGAGGGGACGAGTAGCAATCAGCCCCAGCATTTT.

The J gene is TRBJ1-6, the V gene TRBV30, with TRBD1 matching 8 bases. V dropped 4 bases and J dropped 10; count of bases not matched to a gene: 6. The CDR3 has 13 residues. Germline values: CDR1 GTSNPN, CDR2 SVGIG (reference sequence). The CDR3: CAWTQGARSPLHF. The CDR3 DNA follows: TGTGCCTGGACGCAGGGGGCGCGATCACCCCTCCACTTT.

The chain carries TRBV28 and TRBJ2-7; D is perhaps TRBD2 (5 bases). The CDR3 runs 15 residues. Trimming removed 7 bases from V and 2 bases from J, with 18 bases in between. The germline gives CDR1 MDHEN, CDR2 SYDVKM. In DNA, the CDR3 is TGTGCCAGCAACCTCCGAAGCGGAACCACCTACGAGCAGTACTTC. Translation gives CASNLRSGTTYEQYF.

Notes on this clone: The identical CDR3 is also encoded by other nucleotide sequences in the sample. CDR3 sequence (DNA): TGTGCCAGCAGCGTAGCCGGACAGCAAGAGACCCAGTACTTC. Translated: CASSVAGQQETQYF. V gene TRBV9 combines with J gene TRBJ2-5; TRBD1 is a possible D gene (6 bases). V lost 0 bases and J lost 2, with 8 bases in between. CDR1 and CDR2 from the germline V gene are SGDLS and YYNGEE. CDR3 size: 14 residues.

This sequence joins TRBV27 and TRBJ1-1; D unresolved. The CDR3 totals 14 residues. Germline V lookup: CDR1 MNHEY, CDR2 SMNVEV (reference sequence). V lost 4 bases and J 1 base, leaving 10 bases between the germline ends. The CDR3, as DNA: TGTGCCAGCAGTTCACCACATAAGAACACTGAAGCTTTCTTT. This gives the protein CASSSPHKNTEAFF.

The rearrangement joins TRBV19 to TRBJ2-7; TRBD2 is a possible D gene (6 bases). The germline V and J ends were trimmed by 5 bases and 4 bases, with 36 bases remaining between them. Germline CDR1 reads LNHDA; CDR2 reads SQIVND (reference sequence). This CDR3 is built from 21 residues. The CDR3, as DNA: TGTGCCAGTAGTCACCGCCGAGTAGGTCTGACGCTAGCGACCGGAAGGTACGAGCAGTACTTC. Its protein is CASSHRRVGLTLATGRYEQYF.

This clone was detected a few times. The same CDR3 can be traced to other DNA sequences in this sample. The chain links TRBV7-9 to TRBJ1-1; D uncertain. This CDR3 has 14 amino acids. Germline V lookup: CDR1 SEHNR, CDR2 FQNEAQ (reference sequence). V was shortened by 1 base and J by 0 bases, with 6 bases between the two germline ends. The DNA of the CDR3 is TGTGCCAGCAGCTTAGGGGCTATGAACACTGAAGCTTTCTTT. Its protein product is CASSLGAMNTEAFF.

The chain links TRBV28 to TRBJ1-5, with D maybe TRBD1 (6 bases). The CDR3 length is 15 residues. Trimming left V 0 bases short and J 2 bases short, with 8 bases between. Germline V gene lookup returns CDR1 MDHEN and CDR2 SYDVKM. The CDR3 here is CASSLWAGGNQPQHF. The CDR3 bases are TGTGCCAGCAGTTTATGGGCAGGGGGCAATCAGCCCCAGCATTTT.

The chain is built from TRBV11-2 and TRBJ2-6; D uncertain. The CDR3 spans 11 residues. The germline CDR1 and CDR2 sequences are SGHAT and FQNNGV. Trimming removed 6 bases at V and 8 bases at J, with 5 bases between. CDR3 in amino acids: CASSPPNVLTF. The CDR3 nucleotides read TGTGCCAGCAGTCCCCCCAACGTCCTGACTTTC.